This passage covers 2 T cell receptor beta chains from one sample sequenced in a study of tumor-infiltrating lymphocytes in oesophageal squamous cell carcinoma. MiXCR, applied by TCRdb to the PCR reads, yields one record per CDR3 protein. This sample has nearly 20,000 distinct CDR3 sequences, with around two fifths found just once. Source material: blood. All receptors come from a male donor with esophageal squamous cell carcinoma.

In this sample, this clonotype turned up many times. The CDR3 here is CASSEATGGFYGYTF. CDR3 nucleotides: TGTGCCAGCAGTGAAGCGACAGGGGGGTTCTATGGCTACACCTTC. The rearrangement links TRBV2 to TRBJ1-2, with TRBD1 identical over 9 bases. CDR1 and CDR2 from the germline V gene are SNHLY and FYNNEI. The junction had 3 bases not matched to a gene; V was cut back by 0 bases and J by 4 bases. This CDR3 is built from 15 residues.

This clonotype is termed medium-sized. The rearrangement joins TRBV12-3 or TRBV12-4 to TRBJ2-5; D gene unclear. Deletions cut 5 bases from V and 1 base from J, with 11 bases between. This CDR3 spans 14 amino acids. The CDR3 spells CASSVVPVQETQYF. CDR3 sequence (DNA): TGTGCCAGCAGTGTAGTCCCGGTCCAAGAGACCCAGTACTTC.